The clone carrying this T cell receptor (beta chain) was seen once. Sequencing was performed with immunoSEQ multiplex PCR; in TCRdb, only in-frame clones are kept and a portion is missing. This table holds over 100,000 clones, over 80% found once. This entry comes from a study of radiotherapy plus CTLA-4 blockade in lung cancer. Germline V gene data show CDR1 as MDHEN and CDR2 as SYDVKM. The CDR3 is 12 residues long. V was cut by 2 bases and J by 5 bases, with 6 bases left in between. Sequencing used peripheral blood, obtained from a patient treated with radiotherapy plus ipilimumab. The V and J genes are TRBV28 and TRBJ1-1; D remains unclear. The receptor's source is a human donor with non-small cell lung cancer that progressed on radiotherapy plus ipilimumab. The CDR3 region has the DNA TGTGCCAGCAGTTTACAGGAAACTGAAGCTTTCTTT. This sequence encodes CASSLQETEAFF.